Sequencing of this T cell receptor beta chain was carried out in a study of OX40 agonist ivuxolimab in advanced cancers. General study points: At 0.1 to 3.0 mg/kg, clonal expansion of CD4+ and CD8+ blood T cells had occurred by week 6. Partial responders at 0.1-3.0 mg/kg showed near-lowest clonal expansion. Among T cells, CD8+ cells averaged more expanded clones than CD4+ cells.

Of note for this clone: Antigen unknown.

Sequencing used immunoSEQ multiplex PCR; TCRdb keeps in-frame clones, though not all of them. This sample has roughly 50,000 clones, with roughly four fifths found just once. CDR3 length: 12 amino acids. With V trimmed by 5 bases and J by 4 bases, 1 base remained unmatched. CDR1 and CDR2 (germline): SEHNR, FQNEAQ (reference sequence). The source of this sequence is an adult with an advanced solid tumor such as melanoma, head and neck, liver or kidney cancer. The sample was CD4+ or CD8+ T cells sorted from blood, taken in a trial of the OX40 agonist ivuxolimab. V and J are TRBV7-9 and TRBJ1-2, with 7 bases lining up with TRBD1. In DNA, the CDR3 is TGTGCCAGCAGCCGGGACAGCTATGGCTACACCTTC. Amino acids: CASSRDSYGYTF.